This TCR beta chain was sequenced in a study of blood T cell repertoires in COVID-19. Study information: PBMCs, B-cell-depleted T cells, or T cells were the source of the cDNA or gDNA that made up the material.

The CDR3 runs 16 residues. CDR1 LNHNV and CDR2 YYDKDF come from the germline V gene (reference sequence). Deletions cut 1 base from V and 1 base from J, with 8 bases between. Patients in Seattle were enrolled during active infection, then followed longitudinally. Assay: immunoSEQ multiplex PCR; the TCRdb copy retains only in-frame clones and omits some. The table includes roughly 200,000 clones, 75% to 85% detected once. The chain uses TRBV15 and TRBJ2-6; D is uncertain. Sequencing was performed on peripheral blood. The TCR originated in a woman between 40 and 50 years old with COVID-19, enrolled during active disease. CDR3 in amino acids: CATSRGLSSGANVLTF. DNA of the CDR3: TGTGCCACCAGCAGAGGGTTGAGTTCTGGGGCCAACGTCCTGACTTTC.